This entry lists 16 T cell receptor beta chains sequenced from one sample in a study of beta chain features in type 1 diabetes. Sequenced material consisted of expressed TCRB transcripts (all of the isolated RNA was reverse transcribed). The repertoire was sequenced with immunoSEQ multiplex PCR; TCRdb's copy has only in-frame clones and lacks some. Of 450,000 to 550,000 clones listed, over 25% were seen once; the top ten hold around 0.065%. Sequenced material: naive CD4+ T cells from blood. These receptors all come from a man aged 18 to 30 in good health.

This clone was found a few times. The genes are TRBV7-2 and TRBJ2-3; no clear D gene. CDR1 and CDR2 from the germline V gene are SGHTA and FQGNSA. This CDR3 region has 16 residues. The ends were cut back, 5 bases at V and 0 bases at J, with 15 bases in the middle. DNA for the CDR3: TGTGCCAGCAGCCACGCTTCGGCGTTAAGCACAGATACGCAGTATTTT. Its protein product is CASSHASALSTDTQYF.

The J gene is TRBJ1-1, the V gene TRBV5-1; 7 nucleotides match TRBD1. V lost 4 bases and J lost 5; bases outside the gene matches: 5. Germline V gives CDR1 SGHRS, CDR2 YFSETQ. This CDR3 is 13 amino acids long. CDR3 loop: CASSPTGVTEAFF. The CDR3 bases are TGCGCCAGCAGCCCCACAGGGGTTACTGAAGCTTTCTTT. The full variable domain, rest sourced from reference TRBV5-1 and TRBJ1-1, is KAGVTQTPRYLIKTRGQQVTLSCSPISGHRSVSWYQQTPGQGLQFLFEYFSETQRNKGNFPGRFSGRQFSNSRSEMNVSTLELGDSALYLCASSPTGVTEAFFGQGTRLTVV.

The V gene is TRBV5-1, the J gene TRBJ2-3; D unresolved. The CDR3 is 14 amino acids. CDR1 is SGHRS, CDR2 YFSETQ, per germline. With 0 bases removed from V and 7 bases from J, the gap between germline ends came to 12 bases. CDR3 residues: CASSLAVQQNTQYF. CDR3 DNA: TGCGCCAGCAGCTTGGCGGTACAGCAAAATACGCAGTATTTT. Variable domain in full (rest from reference TRBV5-1 and TRBJ2-3): KAGVTQTPRYLIKTRGQQVTLSCSPISGHRSVSWYQQTPGQGLQFLFEYFSETQRNKGNFPGRFSGRQFSNSRSEMNVSTLELGDSALYLCASSLAVQQNTQYFGPGTRLTVL.

The V call is TRBV29-1, the J call TRBJ2-4; either TRBD1 or TRBD2 may fit D (6 bases each). V was cut by 2 bases and J by 1 base, with 21 bases left in between. CDR3 size: 18 residues. CDR1 and CDR2 (germline): SQVTM, ANQGSEA. The CDR3 region is CSVERWGATKGAKNIQYF. In nucleotides, the CDR3 is TGCAGCGTTGAACGGTGGGGGGCCACGAAGGGGGCCAAAAACATTCAGTACTTC.

The V and J genes are TRBV5-4 and TRBJ2-1; TRBD2 is a possible D gene (5 bases). CDR1 is SGHNT, CDR2 YYREEE, per germline (reference sequence). The CDR3 runs to 15 residues. V lost 6 bases and J lost 4, with 17 bases in between. The CDR3, as DNA: TGTGCCAGCACCAAACTGACCCGGGAATACAATGAGCAGTTCTTC. It is translated as CASTKLTREYNEQFF.

A few counts support this clone. The genes are TRBV27 and TRBJ2-4; no clear D. The V end was cut by 0 bases, the J end by 0 bases, with 9 bases between. The CDR3 length is 16 residues. In germline, CDR1 is MNHEY, CDR2 SMNVEV (reference sequence). The CDR3 protein is CASSLSNLGAKNIQYF. The CDR3 nucleotides read TGTGCCAGCAGTTTATCGAATCTGGGAGCCAAAAACATTCAGTACTTC.

This clone was picked up a small number of times. The J gene is TRBJ2-1, the V gene TRBV11-2; TRBD2 might be the D (5 bases). V was pared by 6 bases and J by 3 bases, with 21 bases between. The CDR3 totals 17 residues. The germline V gene has CDR1 SGHAT and CDR2 FQNNGV. CDR3 sequence reads: CASRQGGGPENYNEQFF. For the CDR3, the DNA is TGTGCCAGCAGGCAAGGTGGAGGACCGGAAAACTACAATGAGCAGTTCTTC.

The chain links TRBV30 to TRBJ2-2; no reliable D call. With 2 bases removed from V and 7 bases from J, the gap between germline ends came to 5 bases. CDR1 is GTSNPN, CDR2 SVGIG, per germline (reference sequence). The CDR3 has 11 residues. The CDR3 region is CAWSWRGELFF. The CDR3 DNA sequence: TGTGCCTGGAGTTGGCGCGGGGAGCTGTTTTTT.

The chain carries TRBV30 and TRBJ2-5; possibly TRBD2 for D (5 bases). TRBJ2-7 matches the DNA end more closely, so the J call is doubtful. There are 14 residues in the CDR3. Germline lookup yields CDR1 GTSNPN and CDR2 SVGIG (reference sequence). CDR3 in DNA: TGTGCCTGGAGTCCGTCTAGCTCCGCGCGCGAGCAGTACTTC. Amino acid sequence: CAWSPSSSAREQYF.

The chain employs TRBV4-1 and TRBJ2-2; 13 positions match TRBD2. This CDR3 has 15 amino acids. Germline values: CDR1 MGHRA, CDR2 YSYEKL. J gave up 11 bases and V 6 bases, and 9 bases lay outside the gene matches. The CDR3 nucleotides are TGCGCCAGCAGATCGTGGACTAGCGGGAGAAGAGAGCTGTTTTTT. Translated: CASRSWTSGRRELFF.

The V and J genes are TRBV7-8 and TRBJ2-3, with D unresolved. V dropped 1 base and J dropped 0 bases, with 14 bases sitting between them. Germline V gives CDR1 SGHVS, CDR2 FQNEAQ. The CDR3 consists of 17 residues. The CDR3 spells CASSLVFGQISTDTQYF. The CDR3 region has the DNA TGTGCCAGCAGCTTAGTTTTTGGCCAAATCAGCACAGATACGCAGTATTTT.

This clone showed up just a few times. The rearrangement links TRBV5-1 to TRBJ2-6; no definite D call. The CDR3 extends over 14 amino acids. Germline V gives CDR1 SGHRS, CDR2 YFSETQ. Trimming shortened V by 4 bases and J by 0 bases, and 5 bases separated the two germline ends. The CDR3 nucleotides read TGCGCCAGCAGCGAAGACTCTGGGGCCAACGTCCTGACTTTC. The encoded protein is CASSEDSGANVLTF.

V usage is TRBV5-1 and J usage is TRBJ1-1, with D hard to call. Per germline, CDR1 SGHRS and CDR2 YFSETQ. The length of the CDR3 is 12 residues. V was cut by 4 bases and J by 11 bases, with 15 bases left in between. CDR3 sequence reads: CASSPVEGLAFF. CDR3 bases: TGCGCCAGCAGCCCGGTGGAGGGTCTGGCTTTCTTT.

The chain uses TRBV25-1 and TRBJ1-1; perhaps TRBD1 as D (5 bases). The CDR3 covers 16 residues. From germline, CDR1 is MGHDK and CDR2 SYGVNS. Trimming removed 5 bases from V and 1 base from J, with 17 bases in between. This CDR3 reads CASSKPGLLPNTEAFF. CDR3 nucleotide sequence: TGTGCCAGCAGTAAACCGGGACTGCTGCCGAACACTGAAGCTTTCTTT.

This clone has more than one count but fewer than ten. J is TRBJ2-5 and V is TRBV25-1; 8 nucleotides line up with TRBD2. The CDR3 loop spans 17 amino acids. With 4 bases clipped from V and 3 bases from J, the junction kept 13 bases outside the gene matches. Germline CDR1 and CDR2: MGHDK and SYGVNS. The CDR3 is CASSADKTSGWEETQYF. DNA of the CDR3: TGTGCCAGCAGTGCTGATAAAACTAGCGGATGGGAAGAGACCCAGTACTTC.

V gene TRBV10-3 combines with J gene TRBJ2-7; D is possibly TRBD2 (6 bases). Trimming stripped 3 bases from V and 1 base from J, with 16 bases between. From germline, CDR1 is ENHRY and CDR2 SYGVKD. The CDR3 sequence is 16 residues long. The CDR3: CAISDPRSGPSYEQYF. Here the CDR3 DNA reads TGTGCCATCAGTGACCCCAGAAGCGGGCCTTCCTACGAGCAGTACTTC.